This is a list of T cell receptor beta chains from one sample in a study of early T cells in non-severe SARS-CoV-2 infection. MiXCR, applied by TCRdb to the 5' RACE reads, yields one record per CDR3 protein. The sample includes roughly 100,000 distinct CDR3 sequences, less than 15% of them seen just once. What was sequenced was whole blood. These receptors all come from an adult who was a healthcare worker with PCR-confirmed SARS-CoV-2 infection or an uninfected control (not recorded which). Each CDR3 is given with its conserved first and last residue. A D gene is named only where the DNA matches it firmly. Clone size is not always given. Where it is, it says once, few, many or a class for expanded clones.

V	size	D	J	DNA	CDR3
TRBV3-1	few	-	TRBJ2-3	TGTGCCAGCAGCCTCTTCCTCCCCACAGATACGCAGTATTTT	CASSLFLPTDTQYF
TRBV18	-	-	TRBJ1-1	TGTGCCAGCTCACCACAGGCGGAGAACACTGAAGCTTTCTTT	CASSPQAENTEAFF
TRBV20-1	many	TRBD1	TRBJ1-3	TGCAGTGCTAGGACAGGGGTAGAAAACACCATATATTTT	CSARTGVENTIYF
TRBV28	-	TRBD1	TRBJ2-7	TGTGCCAGCAGTTCAACTTACCGACAGGGGCCGGGGTACGAGCAGTACTTC	CASSSTYRQGPGYEQYF
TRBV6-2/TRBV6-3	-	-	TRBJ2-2	TGTGCCAGCAGTTACTCCCTGGCGGGGAGCGCCGGGGAGCTGTTTTTT	CASSYSLAGSAGELFF
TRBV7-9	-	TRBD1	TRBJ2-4	TGTGCCAGCAGCTTAGCGCTGATCCGGGACAGGGGTTTCGAGGGGAACATTCAGTACTTC	CASSLALIRDRGFEGNIQYF
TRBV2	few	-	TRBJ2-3	TGTGCCAGCAGGGGGGATAACACAGATACGCAGTATTTT	CASRGDNTDTQYF
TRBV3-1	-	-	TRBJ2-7	TGTGCCAGCAGCCAGAAGGATTACTCCTACGAGCAGTACTTC	CASSQKDYSYEQYF
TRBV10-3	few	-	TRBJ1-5	TGTGCCATCAGTGAGGGGGTATGGCAGCCCCAGCATTTT	CAISEGVWQPQHF
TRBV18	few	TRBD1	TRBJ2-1	TGTGCCAGCTCATTGACAGGGCCCGCAAACAATGAGCAGTTCTTC	CASSLTGPANNEQFF
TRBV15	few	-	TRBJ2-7	TGTGCCACCAGCAGAGAAGGGATTTCCTACGAGCAGTACTTC	CATSREGISYEQYF
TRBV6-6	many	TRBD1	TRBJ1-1	TGTGCCAGCACCCTTCCGACAGGGTCTTTCACTGAAGCTTTCTTT	CASTLPTGSFTEAFF
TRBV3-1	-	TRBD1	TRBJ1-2	TGTGCCAGCAGCATAGGGCCCAGGGGGCGCGGATTAGGCTACACCTTC	CASSIGPRGRGLGYTF
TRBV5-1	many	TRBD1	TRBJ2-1	TGCGCCAGCAGCCCGGGACAGGGTTACAATGAGCAGTTCTTC	CASSPGQGYNEQFF
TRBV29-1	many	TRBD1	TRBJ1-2	TGCAGCGTTCAGTCAGGGGGAGGCTACACCTTC	CSVQSGGGYTF
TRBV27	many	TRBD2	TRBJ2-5	TGTGCCAGCAGTTTATCTCCTCCTCAAGCGGGGGGGGCCCAGTACTTC	CASSLSPPQAGGAQYF
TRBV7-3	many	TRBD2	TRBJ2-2	TGTGCCAGCAGCTCCCCGGGACTAGCGGGGGGGCGCGGGGAGCTGTTTTTT	CASSSPGLAGGRGELFF
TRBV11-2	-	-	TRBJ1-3	TGTGCCAGCAGCCACGGTGGGCCTGGAAACACCATATATTTT	CASSHGGPGNTIYF
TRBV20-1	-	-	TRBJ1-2	TGCAGTGCTAGCCGGGGCCATGGCTACACCTTC	CSASRGHGYTF
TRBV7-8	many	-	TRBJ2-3	TGTGCCAGCAGGACGGGGGGCACAGATACGCAGTATTTT	CASRTGGTDTQYF
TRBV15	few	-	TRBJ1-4	TGTGCCACCAGCAGAGATAGTACTGGGGAAAAACTGTTTTTT	CATSRDSTGEKLFF
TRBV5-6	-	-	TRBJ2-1	TGTGCCAGCAGCCGAACACAGGGGAGGGTAGACTATGAGCAGTTCTTC	CASSRTQGRVDYEQFF
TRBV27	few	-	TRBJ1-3	TGTGCCAGCAGTCCCCAGGGTAGCTCTGAAAACACCATATATTTT	CASSPQGSSENTIYF
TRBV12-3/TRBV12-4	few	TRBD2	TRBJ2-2	TGTGCCAGCCTAAGCGGGACCTACACCGGGGAGCTGTTTTTT	CASLSGTYTGELFF
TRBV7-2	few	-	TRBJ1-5	TGTGCCAGCAGAAGGGGGAACCTTGCCAATCAGCCCCAGCATTTT	CASRRGNLANQPQHF
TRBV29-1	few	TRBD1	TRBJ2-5	TGCAGCGTGGTACAGGGGTTAGAGACCCAGTACTTC	CSVVQGLETQYF
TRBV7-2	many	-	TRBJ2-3	TGTGCCAGCAGCCAGCGGACAGCAGGCACAGATACGCAGTATTTT	CASSQRTAGTDTQYF
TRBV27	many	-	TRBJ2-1	TGTGCCAGCAGTTTGACTCGGTGGGTCCATGAGCAGTTCTTC	CASSLTRWVHEQFF
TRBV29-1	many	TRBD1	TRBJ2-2	TGCAGCGTACGAGGGACAGGCGTTAACACCGGGGAGCTGTTTTTT	CSVRGTGVNTGELFF
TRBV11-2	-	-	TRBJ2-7	TGTGCCAGCAGCAAGGGGCTAGGGGACTACGAGCAGTACTTC	CASSKGLGDYEQYF
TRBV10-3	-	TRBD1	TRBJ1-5	TGTGCCATCCGGGCAGGGGGGGATAGCAATCAGCCCCAGCATTTT	CAIRAGGDSNQPQHF
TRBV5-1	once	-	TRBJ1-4	TGCGCCAGCAGCCCCGGGGGAGTCGCAACTAATGAAAAACTGTTTTTT	CASSPGGVATNEKLFF
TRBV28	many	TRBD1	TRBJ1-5	TGTGCCAGCGGACAGGGGGTAGGCAATCAGCCCCAGCATTTT	CASGQGVGNQPQHF
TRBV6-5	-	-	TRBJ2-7	TGTGCCAGCAGCAGGGCCCATGGGGTTGGCGGACCCTACGAGCAGTACTTC	CASSRAHGVGGPYEQYF
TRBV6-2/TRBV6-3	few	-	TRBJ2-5	TGTGCCAGCAGTTACGGAGGGACGGACTTGGGAGCCCAGTACTTC	CASSYGGTDLGAQYF
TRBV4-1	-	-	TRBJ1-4	TGCGCCAGCAGCCAAGGAAAAGGGGTTCTGGAAAAACTGTTTTTT	CASSQGKGVLEKLFF
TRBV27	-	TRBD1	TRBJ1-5	TGTGCCAGCAGTCCCCGAGGGGGCGCGGGTCAGCCCCAGCATTTT	CASSPRGGAGQPQHF
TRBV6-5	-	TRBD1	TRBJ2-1	TGTGCCAGCAGCCGCCCCAGGACAGGGGGGAACAATGAGCAGTTCTTC	CASSRPRTGGNNEQFF
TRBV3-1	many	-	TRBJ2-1	TGTGCCAGCAGCCAAGGGCGTTCAAACTCCAATGAGCAGTTCTTC	CASSQGRSNSNEQFF
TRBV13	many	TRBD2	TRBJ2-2	TGTGCCAGCCTACGGAGGCGGGGGGCCGGGGAGCTGTTTTTT	CASLRRRGAGELFF
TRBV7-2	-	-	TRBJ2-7	TGTGCCAGCAGCTTACAGGGGAGCTCCTACGAGCAGTACTTC	CASSLQGSSYEQYF
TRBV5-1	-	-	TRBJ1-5	TGCGCCAGCAGCTTGGGAGGAGGTAGCAATCAGCCCCAGCATTTT	CASSLGGGSNQPQHF
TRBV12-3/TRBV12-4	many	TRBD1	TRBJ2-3	TGTGCCAGCAGTCTCGCTGAAGGGCAGGGGGCATCAGATACGCAGTATTTT	CASSLAEGQGASDTQYF
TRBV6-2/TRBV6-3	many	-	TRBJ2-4	TGTGCCAGCAGTTACGACGGACGAACTCTTCAGTACTTC	CASSYDGRTLQYF
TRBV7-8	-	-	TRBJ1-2	TGTGCCAGCAGCTTAGGTTCGGGGCAGGGTTCGAATGGCTACACCTTC	CASSLGSGQGSNGYTF
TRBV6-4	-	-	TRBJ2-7	TGTGCCAGCAGTGATCAGGGGCTCCCCCTCGAGCAGTACTTC	CASSDQGLPLEQYF
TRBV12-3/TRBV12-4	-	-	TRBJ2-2	TGTGCCAGCAGTTTTCGATTGGCCGGGGGGCTGTTTTTT	CASSFRLAGGLFF
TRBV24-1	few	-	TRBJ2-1	TGTGCCACCAGCCCTCCTTTATACAATGAGCAGTTCTTC	CATSPPLYNEQFF
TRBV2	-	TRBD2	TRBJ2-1	TGTGCCAGCAGGTTACCGGGGGGACCCTACAATGAGCAGTTCTTC	CASRLPGGPYNEQFF
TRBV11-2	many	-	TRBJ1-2	TGTGCCAGCAGCTTAGTGTCCGGTTGGGGAAATGGCTACACCTTC	CASSLVSGWGNGYTF
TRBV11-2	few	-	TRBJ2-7	TGTGCCAGCAGCTTAGAGCTCGGCTACGAGCAGTACTTC	CASSLELGYEQYF
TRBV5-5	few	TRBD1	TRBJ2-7	TGTGCCAGCAGCTTGATGTCCGCGACAGGGGTTTACGAGCAGTACTTC	CASSLMSATGVYEQYF
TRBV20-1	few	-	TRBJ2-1	TGCAGTGCTTCCCGACAGGTCACCTACAATGAGCAGTTCTTC	CSASRQVTYNEQFF
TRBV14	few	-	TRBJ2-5	TGTGCCAGCAGCCCCCGGTCAGGGGAGGGCAGAGAGACCCAGTACTTC	CASSPRSGEGRETQYF
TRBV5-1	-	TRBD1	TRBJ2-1	TGCGCCAGCAGCTTGAGGGCAGACAGGGTTTACAATGAGCAGTTCTTC	CASSLRADRVYNEQFF